This paragraph covers one TCR beta chain sequence. The target antigen is unknown. The conserved phenylalanine or tryptophan is not found at the CDR3 terminus, so this likely reflects a read error. This entry comes from a study of tumor-infiltrating lymphocytes in primary liver carcinoma. Overall study context: Measuring about 4 to 10 cm across, the tumors were staged as T1-T3 N0M0. Study-wide results and limits: Tumor region pairs showed greater overlap than either tumor-adjacent or tumor-blood pairs did.

TCR beta cDNA came from about 450 ng total RNA, primed with a constant-region primer. Libraries covering TCR beta were generated through three nested multiplex PCR rounds (using a slightly modified ARM-PCR). PCR rounds one and two used TRBV1-TRBV30 forward primers with a C-beta reverse primer for around 11 cycles each. TCRdb used MiXCR to reprocess the multiplex PCR reads, holding one entry per CDR3 protein. The repertoire holds 300,000 to 400,000 distinct CDR3 sequences, with less than 75% as singletons. The blood RNA (from unsorted whole blood) was obtained, and germline DNA was also extracted. Trimming at V came to 4 bases and at J to 0 bases, leaving 10 bases not matched to a gene. CDR3 length: 19 amino acids. Per germline, CDR1 LGHNA and CDR2 YNFKEQ.

This receptor was taken from a man aged 40-55 years with primary liver carcinoma and hepatitis B virus infection. The specimen was peripheral blood. V and J are TRBV4-2 and TRBJ2-3, with 13 bases lining up with TRBD2. This CDR3 is CASSPSGTSGVASTDTQYL. The CDR3 DNA is TGTGCCAGCAGCCCCTCTGGGACTAGCGGGGTTGCTAGCACAGATACGCAGTATCTT.